Listed below are T cell receptor beta chains from one sample, sequenced in a study of Ad26.COV2.S vaccination and SARS-CoV-2 variants. Method: immunoSEQ multiplex PCR; TCRdb's copy keeps in-frame clones and lacks some. The data show 400,000 to 450,000 clones, around 92% seen once. The sample consisted of peripheral blood, taken in a trial of Ad26.COV2.S vaccine versus placebo. The receptors shown here come from a person aged 18-60 years who received the Ad26.COV2.S COVID-19 vaccine or a placebo. Both conserved end residues are part of each CDR3. The order of the fields is V gene, D gene, clone size, J gene, CDR3 DNA, CDR3 protein. D genes are given only for firm matches. The size field is filled for only some rows; it gives once, few, many or a size class.

TRBV3-1/TRBV3-2,TRBD1,once,TRBJ2-7,TGTGCCAGCAGCCACGTCCCGGGACAGATTTACGAGCAGTACTTC,CASSHVPGQIYEQYF
TRBV19,NA,NA,TRBJ1-2,TGTGCCAGTAGCCCAGCCACTGGAGGCTATGGCTACACCTTC,CASSPATGGYGYTF
TRBV5-1,NA,NA,TRBJ1-1,TGCGCCAGCAGCCTCGGCTGGGGCAAGAACACTGAAGCTTTCTTT,CASSLGWGKNTEAFF
TRBV11-2,NA,NA,TRBJ2-7,TGTGCCAGCAGCGACCGACAGTTATCCCACGAGCAGTACTTC,CASSDRQLSHEQYF
TRBV4-3,NA,NA,TRBJ2-7,TGCGCCAGCAGCCCCGAACAGGGTTACGAGCAGTACTTC,CASSPEQGYEQYF
TRBV12-3/TRBV12-4,TRBD1,NA,TRBJ2-3,TGTGCCAGCAGCTCCAGGGGGGATACGCAGTATTTT,CASSSRGDTQYF
TRBV30,TRBD2,few,TRBJ2-1,TGTGCCTGGAGCCGAGGACTAGCGGGCCTCTCGGAGCAGTTCTTC,CAWSRGLAGLSEQFF
TRBV5-1,TRBD1,NA,TRBJ1-1,TGCGCCAGCAGAAACCCGGGACAGGGTGGGAACACTGAAGCTTTCTTT,CASRNPGQGGNTEAFF
TRBV12-5,TRBD1,NA,TRBJ1-1,TGTGCTAGTGGTTTGGAAACAGGGGGGGTAGCTTTCTTT,CASGLETGGVAFF
TRBV30,TRBD1,NA,TRBJ1-4,TGTGCTTTGAGGGACAGGGGAAGGGAAAAACTGTTTTTT,CALRDRGREKLFF
TRBV28,NA,NA,TRBJ1-2,NA,CASSSSSDYGYTF
TRBV7-8,NA,NA,TRBJ2-3,TGTGCCAGCAGTACCTCTAGCGCTAGCACAGATACGCAGTATTTT,CASSTSSASTDTQYF
TRBV2,TRBD1,NA,TRBJ1-5,TGTGCCAGCAGCCGCTTGGGGGACAGGGTGGCGGATCAGCCCCAGCATTTT,CASSRLGDRVADQPQHF